The entry below gives a single T cell receptor beta chain sequence along with its context. This entry is derived from a study of PD-L1 blockade in urothelial cancer. Study background: Patients previously received 0 to 3 chemotherapy regimens. Analyzed time points were 3 weeks (second dose) and 6 weeks after therapy began.

This sample's time point: peripheral blood 6 weeks after treatment start. The cohort comprised individuals with locally advanced or metastatic urothelial carcinoma. Pretreatment and on-treatment samples were taken, numbering 1 to 8 per patient. CDR3 length equals 13 residues. Germline CDR1 reads KGHSH; CDR2 reads LQKENI. The ends were cut back, 0 bases at V and 5 bases at J, with 8 bases in the middle. The protocol was immunoSEQ multiplex PCR, while the TCRdb copy is restricted to in-frame clones and leaves out a portion. This sample has approximately 120,000 clones, with about 84% found just once. The sequence came from a man aged 45-65 years with urothelial cancer. This sequence joins TRBV18 and TRBJ2-7; D call uncertain. Sequencing used PBMCs, obtained around atezolizumab (anti-PD-L1) treatment. DNA of the CDR3: TGTGCCAGCTCACCACCCGCGAGCGACGAGCAGTACTTC. Encoded protein: CASSPPASDEQYF.